The present T cell receptor (beta chain) was sequenced within a study of spatial heterogeneity in lung cancer. Study overall: Beta-chain sequences consistently outnumbered alpha-chain sequences in detection.

This clonotype showed up just a few times. Germline V gene lookup returns CDR1 SGHRS and CDR2 YFSETQ. The CDR3 runs to 14 residues. V was clipped by 0 bases and J by 7 bases, with 13 bases between them. The time point denotes: sample taken at primary tumor resection. The study sequenced unsorted whole RNA from tumor, nontumor lung or frozen PBMC. Donation came from around 72 patients with untreated early-stage non-small cell lung cancer. Single TCR cDNA molecules each had their own unique molecular identifier. One entry per CDR3 protein, called by TCRdb with MiXCR from the 5' RACE reads. The sample includes tens of thousands of distinct CDR3 sequences, 15% to 25% of them seen just once.

This receptor was obtained from a male donor with early-stage non-small cell lung cancer. Here the sequenced sample was PBMCs, taken at surgery. The rearrangement joins TRBV5-1 to TRBJ1-1; D remains ambiguous. The DNA for the CDR3 is TGCGCCAGCAGCTTGGAGGCAAGAACCGGTGAAGCTTTCTTT. It specifies CASSLEARTGEAFF.